This T cell receptor (beta chain) comes out of a study of blood T cell repertoires in COVID-19 (dated by TCRdb to the early 2020s). About the study as a whole: Collaborator samples came from the United States, Italy and Spain and covered acute and convalescent phases of COVID-19. The material from the prospective study consisted of cDNA or gDNA derived from T cells, B-cell-depleted T cells, or PBMCs. The dataset comprised deeply sampled blood TCRbeta repertoires from subjects exposed to, actively infected with, or recovered from COVID-19. The repertoires were made available in a free public database intended to serve as a resource for research on the immune response to SARS-CoV-2. Samples came from the ongoing ImmuneRACE study (first 160 participants) plus 1,254 subjects from 6 global collaborators. Nearly every sample came with metadata listing a de-identified subject ID, COVID-19 status, age in years and sex. Where available, HLA class I and class II types were taken from metadata supplied by the sample provider and were not determined by assay-based typing.

Whole blood was collected in K2EDTA tubes by collaborating institutions according to the institutions' own protocols. Collaborator samples were shipped for TCRbeta analysis as frozen whole blood, isolated PBMCs, or DNA extracted from either sample type. Trimming takes 6 bases off V and 5 bases off J; junction bases not matched to a gene: 13. The cysteine opens and the phenylalanine closes a CDR3 of 15 amino acids. Of all the DNA, just the CDR3 is kept, 45 bases in frame from base 1. Sequences MNHEY (CDR1) and SVGAGI (CDR2) are obtained from the germline V gene. Notes on this clone: Its antigen specificity is not known. No base quality information exists; no much larger clone differs at one position.

Findings and caveats that apply to the study as a whole: The amount of clinical and demographic metadata varied by source and participant and was provided uncurated.

TCRbeta CDR3 regions were amplified from genomic DNA by means of the immunoSEQ Assay, a bias-controlled multiplex PCR. From the authors' description of their analysis: The number of nucleated cells in each sample was estimated from the amplification of reference gene primers within the assay. Sequence reads were collapsed and filtered to measure the absolute abundance of every unique TCRbeta CDR3 rearrangement. For each sample, productive Simpson clonality was calculated as the square root of Simpson's diversity index over productive rearrangements. TCRdb took over this immuneACCESS table, retaining in-frame rearrangements with V and J assigned. Such tables are incomplete; in checked studies, under half of the missing clones stem from an unresolved V gene, and the remainder is unexplained. V and J calls and clone size are as listed in that table; D and trimming were resolved from the DNA. Counted in this sample were about 30,000 clones; 92% of them appeared once. The ten largest clones capture roughly 2.3% of the sample.

The sequence derives from a middle-aged man with active COVID-19. Sequenced: peripheral blood. Recombination connected TRBV6-5 to TRBJ2-7, with 7 bases matching TRBD2. In nucleotide form, the sequence is TGTGCCAGCAGGGGAGGGGAAGGAAAAGGTGACGAGCAGTACTTC. Its protein reads: CASRGGEGKGDEQYF.